The 11 T cell receptor beta chains below were found in one sample sequenced in a study of T cell repertoires in cytomegalovirus infection. TCRdb ran MiXCR on the reads and lists one entry per CDR3 protein. Of around 300,000 distinct CDR3 sequences detected, around 20% appear once; the ten largest clones hold roughly 20%. For these receptors, no antigen is known. Source: cultured PBMCs, taken from culture after CMV antigen stimulation. These receptors were obtained from a human donor in good health (CMV status not recorded). Some clones in this sample may be carry-over from other donors' samples.

This clonotype was observed a handful of times. This chain links TRBV27 with TRBJ1-6; weak D call: TRBD1 (6 bases). Per germline, CDR1 MNHEY and CDR2 SMNVEV (reference sequence). The CDR3 runs 15 residues. V gave up 8 bases and J gave up 6 bases, with 17 bases separating them. The CDR3: CASRPIQGSNSPLHF. In DNA, the CDR3 is TGTGCCAGCCGACCAATACAGGGAAGTAATTCACCCCTCCACTTT.

About this clonotype itself: A much bigger clone sits one base away, suggesting this may be a read error. The chain couples TRBV7-2 to TRBJ2-1, with 11 bases identical to TRBD2. The V gene end was trimmed by 6 bases and the J gene end by 5 bases; junction bases not matched to a gene: 9. This CDR3 is built from 16 residues. Germline V gives CDR1 SGHTA, CDR2 FQGNSA. The CDR3 spells CASRGPGTSGNNEQFF. As DNA, the CDR3 is TGTGCCAGCAGAGGTCCCGGGACTAGCGGCAACAATGAGCAGTTCTTC.

This clonotype has just a few counts. V gene TRBV2 combines with J gene TRBJ2-6; D possibly matches TRBD1 or TRBD2 (6 bases each). This CDR3 comprises 15 residues. Germline V lookup: CDR1 SNHLY, CDR2 FYNNEI. V was clipped by 9 bases and J by 1 base, with 13 bases between them. DNA for the CDR3: TGTGCCAGAAGGAGAGGGGGGTCTGGGGCCAACGTCCTGACTTTC. It codes for CARRRGGSGANVLTF.

The chain combines TRBV3-1 with TRBJ2-3; D is uncertain. Germline CDR1 LGHDT, CDR2 YNNKEL (reference sequence). This CDR3 region has 14 residues. V gave up 2 bases and J gave up 2 bases, with 8 bases separating them. This CDR3 reads CASSQLDITDTQYF. The CDR3 region has the DNA TGTGCCAGCAGCCAACTAGACATCACAGATACGCAGTATTTT.

Only a few counts were recorded for this clonotype. CDR3 bases: TGTGCCAGCAGTCCCCTAGACTCTACGCAGTATTTT. It is translated as CASSPLDSTQYF. The chain is built from TRBV7-6 and TRBJ2-3; D is unclear. The germline gives CDR1 SGHVS, CDR2 FNYEAQ. This CDR3 is built from 12 residues. V lost 6 bases and J 8 bases, leaving 12 bases between the germline ends.

In its sample, this clonotype was seen a few times. This sequence joins TRBV18 and TRBJ1-4; D is ambiguous. Trimming took off 1 base at V and 3 bases at J, with 9 bases between the two ends. This CDR3 has 15 residues. CDR1 is KGHSH and CDR2 is LQKENI in the germline V gene. The CDR3 DNA reads as TGTGCCAGCTCACCACGGTTCACGGCTAATGAAAAACTGTTTTTT. Translating it yields CASSPRFTANEKLFF.

The J gene is TRBJ2-3, the V gene TRBV30; D may correspond to TRBD1 or TRBD2 (5 bases each). V lost 3 bases and J 3 bases, leaving 7 bases between the germline ends. Germline CDR1 and CDR2: GTSNPN and SVGIG (reference sequence). There are 12 residues in the CDR3. The CDR3 DNA sequence: TGTGCCTGGAGCGAGGGGACAGATACGCAGTATTTT. Its protein product is CAWSEGTDTQYF.

This clonotype was seen a handful of times. V usage is TRBV6-2 or TRBV6-3 and J usage is TRBJ2-1; 11 bases are a match to TRBD2. Germline CDR1 MNHEY, CDR2 SVGEGT. The CDR3 spans 13 residues. The V segment lost 9 bases and the J segment 8 bases; nucleotides outside the gene matches: 6. CDR3: CASTSGRFDEQFF. As DNA, the CDR3 is TGTGCCAGTACTAGCGGGAGATTCGATGAGCAGTTCTTC.

CDR3 DNA: TGTGCCAGCAGTCGGACGGGGGCCCCCGGTCAGCCCCAGCATTTT. Amino acid sequence: CASSRTGAPGQPQHF. This chain links TRBV12-3 or TRBV12-4 with TRBJ1-5; a weak D match, TRBD1 (6 bases). The CDR3 is made up of 15 amino acids. Trimming stripped 5 bases from V and 6 bases from J, with 17 bases between.

This clonotype was counted many times. The chain carries TRBV12-3 or TRBV12-4 and TRBJ2-5; D remains unclear. Trimming pared 7 bases from V and 5 bases from J, leaving 14 bases between. CDR3 length: 13 amino acids. Here the CDR3 reads CASMSDGPETQYF. The CDR3 DNA sequence: TGTGCCAGCATGTCGGACGGCCCGGAGACCCAGTACTTC.

This clonotype was detected only a few times. The J gene is TRBJ1-5, the V gene TRBV12-3 or TRBV12-4, with TRBD1 matching 9 bases. Trimming cost V 3 bases and J 6 bases; bases outside gene matches: 9. This CDR3 region has 16 residues. The CDR3 sequence: CASSLLGTGWTQPQHF. The CDR3 DNA reads as TGTGCCAGCAGTTTGTTGGGGACAGGGTGGACTCAGCCCCAGCATTTT.